This TCR beta chain was observed in a study of T cell changes during pregnancy in multiple sclerosis. Assay: immunoSEQ multiplex PCR; the TCRdb copy retains only in-frame clones and omits some. Counted here are about 120,000 clones, 90% to 95% occurring once; the ten biggest clones make up approximately 6.2%. Germline loops: CDR1 MNHEY, CDR2 SVGAGI. Trimming left V 6 bases short and J 4 bases short, with 6 bases between. The CDR3 loop spans 11 amino acids. The chain recombines TRBV6-5 with TRBJ1-2; D remains unclear. The sequence was collected from a female donor with multiple sclerosis, enrolled in a pregnancy study. The sequenced sample was peripheral blood, obtained before pregnancy. The CDR3 DNA follows: TGTGCCAGCAGGTGGGCCTATGGCTACACCTTC. Translation: CASRWAYGYTF.